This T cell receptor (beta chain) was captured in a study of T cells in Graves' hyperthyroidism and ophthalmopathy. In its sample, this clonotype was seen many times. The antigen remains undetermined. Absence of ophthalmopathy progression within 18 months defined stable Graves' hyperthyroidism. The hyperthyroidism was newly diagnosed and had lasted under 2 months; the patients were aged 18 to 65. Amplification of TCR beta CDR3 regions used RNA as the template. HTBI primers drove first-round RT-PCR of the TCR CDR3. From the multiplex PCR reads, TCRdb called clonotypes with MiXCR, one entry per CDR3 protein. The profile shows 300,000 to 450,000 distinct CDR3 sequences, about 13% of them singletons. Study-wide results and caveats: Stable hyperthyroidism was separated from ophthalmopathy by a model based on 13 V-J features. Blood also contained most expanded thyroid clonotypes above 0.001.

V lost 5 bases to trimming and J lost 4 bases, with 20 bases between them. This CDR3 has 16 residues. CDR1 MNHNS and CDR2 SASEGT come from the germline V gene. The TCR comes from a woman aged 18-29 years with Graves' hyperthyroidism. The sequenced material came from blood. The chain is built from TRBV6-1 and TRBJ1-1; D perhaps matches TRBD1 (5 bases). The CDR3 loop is CASSRDYPLSSTEAFF. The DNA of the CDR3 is TGTGCCAGCAGTCGGGACTATCCGCTTTCGAGCACTGAAGCTTTCTTT.